The present T cell receptor beta chain was sequenced within a study of spatial heterogeneity in lung cancer. This clonotype was counted at least ten times. Its antigen is not identified. Study results and caveats: How many expanded intratumoral alpha and beta TCRs were present tracked the tumor mutation count, which was a count of nonsynonymous mutations.

Germline values: CDR1 SGHTA, CDR2 FQGNSA. Trimming took off 3 bases at V and 4 bases at J, with 19 bases between the two ends. The CDR3 is made up of 17 amino acids. Noted time point: sample taken at primary tumor resection. Tumor, nontumor lung or frozen PBMC supplied whole RNA that was sequenced unsorted. One entry per CDR3 protein results from TCRdb running MiXCR on the 5' RACE reads. This table holds 18,000 or so distinct CDR3 sequences, around 6.9% found once. The clonotype comes from a female donor with early-stage non-small cell lung cancer. V usage is TRBV7-2 and J usage is TRBJ2-1; D may be TRBD1 or TRBD2 (6 bases each). The material sequenced was lung tumor tissue, taken at surgery. The CDR3, as DNA: TGTGCCAGCAGCTTTTTACCGGGGGCGAAAGGGTACAATGAGCAGTTCTTC. Its protein is CASSFLPGAKGYNEQFF. The full variable domain, completed using reference TRBV7-2 and TRBJ2-1, is GAGVSQSPSNKVTEKGKDVELRCDPISGHTALYWYRQSLGQGLEFLIYFQGNSAPDKSGLPSDRFSAERTGGSVSTLTIQRTQQEDSAVYLCASSFLPGAKGYNEQFFGPGTRLTVL.